Sequencing of this T cell receptor beta chain was carried out in a study of blood T cell repertoires in COVID-19. Looking at the study overall: Specimens from acute and convalescent COVID-19 originated in the United States, Italy and Spain. The analysed material was cDNA or gDNA that came from T cells, B-cell-depleted T cells, or PBMCs.

Original methodology: Reference gene primers were amplified, and this amplification served to estimate nucleated cell counts. Profiled with immunoSEQ multiplex PCR; TCRdb holds only in-frame clones, not every one. The DNA gave D and trimming, while V, J and clone size come from that table. The data show approximately 50,000 clones, around nine tenths seen once. The clonotype originates from a human donor in a cohort sampled during active COVID-19. The sequencing input was peripheral blood.

The CDR3 protein is CASRRIGQGVF. The CDR3 region has the DNA TGTGCAAGTCGCCGCATAGGACAGGGGGTCTTC. The chain carries TRBV12-2 and TRBJ2-7; TRBD1 is taken as the D call from the table, unchecked against the DNA. TRBV12-2 is assigned pseudogene status. CDR3 length equals 11 residues.